The 14 T cell receptor beta chains below were found in one sample sequenced in a study of PD-1 blockade in classical Hodgkin lymphoma. Clones were sequenced by immunoSEQ multiplex PCR, and TCRdb holds only the in-frame ones, with some missing. This sample has roughly 40,000 clones, with roughly 90% found just once. With no exception, relapse followed autologous stem cell transplantation in all patients, and brentuximab vedotin exposure varied. The starting material was peripheral blood mononuclear cells (PBMCs), obtained at baseline. The receptor set was obtained from a human donor with classical Hodgkin lymphoma.

The CDR3 coding sequence is TGTGCCAGTAGTATAGATAGTCGCCGGAGGGCGGGTTTCGAGCAGTACTTC. Its protein is CASSIDSRRRAGFEQYF. V is TRBV19 and J is TRBJ2-7, with D possibly TRBD2 on 6 matching bases. Germline CDR1 LNHDA, CDR2 SQIVND (reference sequence). V was trimmed by 0 bases and J by 6 bases, leaving 21 bases between them. The CDR3 loop spans 17 amino acids.

The V gene is TRBV7-6, the J gene TRBJ2-2, with 8 bases matching TRBD1. In germline, CDR1 is SGHVS, CDR2 FNYEAQ. The CDR3 is made up of 18 amino acids. Trimming removed 1 base from V and 2 bases from J; junction bases left unmatched: 9. In DNA form, the CDR3 reads TGTGCCAGCAGCTTAGTTCCAACGGGACAGGCCAACACCGGGGAGCTGTTTTTT. Its translation is CASSLVPTGQANTGELFF.

The chain links TRBV7-9 to TRBJ2-5; the D gene is possibly TRBD2 (5 bases). This CDR3 is built from 13 residues. CDR1 is SEHNR, CDR2 FQNEAQ, per germline (reference sequence). The V and J ends lost 10 bases and 2 bases respectively, with 14 bases between them. CDR3 amino acids: CATRDPRQETQYF. As DNA, the CDR3 is TGTGCCACCCGGGATCCAAGACAAGAGACCCAGTACTTC.

As DNA, the CDR3 is TGTGCCAGCAGTATGGGACAGGGGTTTAATCAGCCCCAGCATTTT. Its translation is CASSMGQGFNQPQHF. V is TRBV6-6 and J is TRBJ1-5, with 10 bases matching TRBD1. The germline gives CDR1 MNHNY, CDR2 SVGAGI (reference sequence). The CDR3 has 15 amino acids. The V and J ends lost 5 bases and 4 bases, in that order; junction bases with no gene match: 5.

The chain uses TRBV2 and TRBJ2-4; D possibly uses TRBD1 or TRBD2 (5 bases each). The V gene lost 2 bases and the J gene lost 1 base, with 15 bases spanning the gap. In germline, CDR1 is SNHLY, CDR2 FYNNEI. The CDR3 runs 17 residues. The CDR3 loop is CASSEPGTRDAKNIQYF. In DNA, the CDR3 is TGTGCCAGCAGTGAACCGGGGACCCGGGATGCCAAAAACATTCAGTACTTC.

The V call is TRBV7-8, the J call TRBJ1-1, with 7 bases aligning to TRBD1. CDR1 is SGHVS and CDR2 is FQNEAQ in the germline V gene. V dropped 5 bases and J dropped 5; count of bases not matched to a gene: 5. The CDR3 totals 13 residues. The CDR3 region is CASSPGGLTEAFF. Written as DNA, the CDR3 is TGTGCCAGCAGCCCAGGGGGGTTAACTGAAGCTTTCTTT.

This clone has just one count. The genes are TRBV29-1 and TRBJ1-1; the match to TRBD1 covers 8 bases. Germline CDR1 reads SQVTM; CDR2 reads ANQGSEA. J was trimmed by 3 bases and V by 5 bases; bases with no gene match: 5. The CDR3 extends over 13 amino acids. This chain's CDR3 is CSVRGQAHTEAFF. CDR3 nucleotides: TGCAGCGTTAGGGGACAGGCTCACACTGAAGCTTTCTTT.

The chain is built from TRBV19 and TRBJ1-2; 7 positions match TRBD1. This CDR3 is 15 amino acids long. Trimming cost V 1 base and J 3 bases; bases outside gene matches: 5. Per germline, CDR1 LNHDA and CDR2 SQIVND (reference sequence). The CDR3 DNA reads TGTGCCAGTAGTATAGTGGGAGGGACAGACTATGGCTACACCTTC. Translating gives CASSIVGGTDYGYTF.

CDR3 loop: CASSVGARSYEQYF. CDR3 nucleotide sequence: TGTGCCAGCAGTGTTGGGGCTCGCTCCTACGAGCAGTACTTC. This chain links TRBV2 with TRBJ2-7; D is possibly TRBD1 (5 bases). CDR3 length equals 14 residues. Trimming shortened V by 4 bases and J by 0 bases, and 10 bases separated the two germline ends. Germline lookup yields CDR1 SNHLY and CDR2 FYNNEI.

The V gene is TRBV5-1, the J gene TRBJ2-7; 7 nucleotides match TRBD2. The trim removed 7 bases at V and 2 bases at J, leaving 9 bases unmatched. The CDR3 consists of 14 residues. Germline V gene sequence: CDR1 SGHRS, CDR2 YFSETQ. The CDR3 bases are TGCGCCAGCTCGACCCGGGACTATCCCTACGAGCAGTACTTC. It is translated as CASSTRDYPYEQYF.

The chain carries TRBV5-6 and TRBJ1-3; 8 bases are a match to TRBD1. The V segment lost 5 bases and the J segment 4 bases; nucleotides outside the gene matches: 5. This CDR3 region has 14 residues. Germline loops: CDR1 SGHDT, CDR2 YYEEEE. Here the CDR3 DNA reads TGTGCCAGCAGTGGGACAGGAGAAGGAAACACCATATATTTT. Protein: CASSGTGEGNTIYF.

This chain joins TRBV5-6 and TRBJ1-3, with 10 nucleotides matching TRBD1. V gave up 7 bases and J gave up 8 bases; unmatched junction bases: 12. The CDR3 length is 15 residues. Looked up from germline, CDR1 is SGHDT and CDR2 is YYEEEE. The CDR3 bases are TGTGCCAGCGTCGCCGGGACAGGGGTATCAGACACCATATATTTT. Its protein is CASVAGTGVSDTIYF.

The chain is built from TRBV7-6 and TRBJ1-1, with D unclear. The CDR3 loop spans 15 amino acids. Trimming shortened V by 1 base and J by 2 bases, and 11 bases separated the two germline ends. Per germline, CDR1 SGHVS and CDR2 FNYEAQ. CDR3 residues: CASSLERSSNTEAFF. CDR3 bases: TGTGCCAGCAGCTTAGAAAGGTCTAGCAACACTGAAGCTTTCTTT.

Only a few counts were recorded for this clone. J is TRBJ2-3 and V is TRBV5-1; possibly TRBD1 for D (6 bases). The CDR3 totals 16 residues. Trimming pared 3 bases from V and 2 bases from J, leaving 16 bases between. Germline V gives CDR1 SGHRS, CDR2 YFSETQ. CDR3 loop: CASSYSGTLLTDTQYF. CDR3 nucleotide sequence: TGCGCCAGCAGCTACTCCGGGACACTTCTCACAGATACGCAGTATTTT.